The next 26 T cell receptor beta chains were all read from a single sample in a study of cytomegalovirus exposure and HLA in healthy donors. The PCR made use of 60 Vbeta and 13 Jbeta primers. The method was immunoSEQ multiplex PCR; TCRdb's version includes in-frame clones alone and lacks a portion of them. The repertoire has around 140,000 clones, 8.5% to 10% of them found once; the top ten carry approximately 1.7%. The sample consisted of PBMCs. The receptors stem from a man aged 50 or older in good health and CMV-seronegative.

The rearrangement uses TRBV5-1 and TRBJ2-1; TRBD2 matches 8 bases. Germline V gene sequence: CDR1 SGHRS, CDR2 YFSETQ. J was trimmed by 0 bases and V by 4 bases; bases with no gene match: 9. CDR3 length: 17 amino acids. CDR3 sequence reads: CASSPERGLSSYNEQFF. The CDR3 DNA sequence: TGCGCCAGCAGCCCAGAGCGGGGGTTAAGCTCCTACAATGAGCAGTTCTTC.

This clone was observed a few times. The chain employs TRBV9 and TRBJ2-7; 9 nucleotides align to TRBD2. With V trimmed by 1 base and J by 7 bases, 12 bases remained unmatched. CDR3 length equals 16 residues. CDR1 is SGDLS, CDR2 YYNGEE, per germline. The CDR3 nucleotides are TGTGCCAGCAGCGTAATCCCCGGCGGGAGGGCCTGGGAGCAGTACTTC. It yields the protein CASSVIPGGRAWEQYF.

The count of this clone is one. The chain employs TRBV2 and TRBJ1-2, with TRBD1 matching over 9 bases. This CDR3 has 14 residues. With 1 base clipped from V and 7 bases from J, the junction kept 4 bases outside the gene matches. Per germline, CDR1 SNHLY and CDR2 FYNNEI. CDR3 nucleotides: TGTGCCAGCAGTGAAGGAGGGACAGGGTCTGGCTACACCTTC. Translated, it gives CASSEGGTGSGYTF.

This clone appeared a few times. The chain links TRBV7-2 to TRBJ2-1, with D possibly being TRBD2 (7 bases). V lost 1 base and J 9 bases, leaving 13 bases between the germline ends. The length of the CDR3 is 14 residues. CDR1 and CDR2 (germline): SGHTA, FQGNSA. CDR3 residues: CASSLVGGPFEQFF. The CDR3 DNA follows: TGTGCCAGCAGCTTAGTGGGGGGGCCTTTTGAGCAGTTCTTC.

This chain joins TRBV28 and TRBJ2-1, with 11 bases lining up with TRBD1. Germline lookup yields CDR1 MDHEN and CDR2 SYDVKM. The CDR3 is 16 residues long. V was pared by 5 bases and J by 4 bases, with 7 bases of the junction left unmatched. The CDR3, as DNA: TGTGCCAGCAGTACCACCGGGACAGGGGGTTACAATGAGCAGTTCTTC. Amino acids: CASSTTGTGGYNEQFF.

V gene TRBV9 combines with J gene TRBJ1-6; D call uncertain. This CDR3 spans 15 amino acids. Germline V lookup: CDR1 SGDLS, CDR2 YYNGEE. Trimming shortened V by 0 bases and J by 9 bases, and 13 bases separated the two germline ends. Here the CDR3 reads CASSVGQRVGSPLHF. CDR3 bases: TGTGCCAGCAGCGTAGGGCAGAGGGTTGGTTCACCCCTCCACTTT.

This clone appeared a few times. The J gene is TRBJ1-1, the V gene TRBV19; D is unresolved. The CDR3 runs to 15 residues. The germline CDR1 and CDR2 sequences are LNHDA and SQIVND (reference sequence). V lost 7 bases and J 1 base, leaving 16 bases between the germline ends. CDR3 DNA: TGTGCCAGTACCGTCCTATTGGGCAGGAACACTGAAGCTTTCTTT. It codes for CASTVLLGRNTEAFF.

This clone occurred a few times. The V gene is TRBV29-1, the J gene TRBJ2-3; the D gene is possibly TRBD1 (5 bases). V lost 6 bases and J lost 1, with 14 bases in between. CDR1 is SQVTM and CDR2 is ANQGSEA in the germline V gene. The CDR3 length is 14 residues. The CDR3 nucleotides are TGCAGCGTCCCTAAGGGGCCGGGCACAGATACGCAGTATTTT. Residues: CSVPKGPGTDTQYF.

This chain uses TRBV11-2 with TRBJ1-1; 7 bases line up with TRBD1. The CDR3 covers 15 residues. From germline, CDR1 is SGHAT and CDR2 FQNNGV. Trimming at V came to 6 bases and at J to 0 bases, leaving 7 bases not matched to a gene. The CDR3 coding sequence is TGTGCCAGCAGATTAACGGGACAGATGAACACTGAAGCTTTCTTT. This encodes CASRLTGQMNTEAFF.

The chain combines TRBV10-2 with TRBJ2-4; 9 bases are shared with TRBD1. The CDR3 sequence is 15 residues long. Per germline, CDR1 WSHSY and CDR2 SAAADI. V was pared by 7 bases and J by 3 bases, with 7 bases of the junction left unmatched. CDR3 amino acids: CASKPDRGGKNIQYF. The DNA for the CDR3 is TGCGCCAGCAAACCGGACAGGGGTGGCAAAAACATTCAGTACTTC.

This clone showed up just a few times. The chain has TRBV12-5 and TRBJ2-7, with D maybe TRBD2 (6 bases). The CDR3 length is 14 residues. In germline, CDR1 is LGHNT, CDR2 FRNRAP. V lost 4 bases and J lost 0, with 10 bases in between. This CDR3 is CASGSGVASYEQYF. CDR3 nucleotide sequence: TGTGCTAGTGGTTCGGGGGTAGCCTCCTACGAGCAGTACTTC.

The V call is TRBV5-6, the J call TRBJ2-1; D ambiguous. This CDR3 comprises 15 residues. Looked up from germline, CDR1 is SGHDT and CDR2 is YYEEEE. Trimming took 4 bases from V and 7 from J, leaving 18 bases between them. As DNA, the CDR3 is TGTGCCAGCAGCCCCCTCGAGCCCGAGGTGAATGAGCAGTTCTTC. It encodes CASSPLEPEVNEQFF.

The chain combines TRBV29-1 with TRBJ1-4; 8 bases map to TRBD1. Germline-derived CDR1 and CDR2 are SQVTM and ANQGSEA. Trimming removed 7 bases from V and 5 bases from J; junction bases left unmatched: 6. This CDR3 comprises 13 residues. CDR3 nucleotide sequence: TGCAGCGCCATGACAGGGGCAAATGAAAAACTGTTTTTT. Encoded protein: CSAMTGANEKLFF.

This clone turned up a few times. The V gene is TRBV30, the J gene TRBJ2-5; D possibly corresponds to TRBD2 (5 bases). This CDR3 spans 14 amino acids. Germline V gene data show CDR1 as GTSNPN and CDR2 as SVGIG (reference sequence). The germline V and J ends were trimmed by 2 bases and 4 bases, with 14 bases remaining between them. CDR3 protein: CAWSKPGAGETQYF. The CDR3 nucleotides read TGTGCCTGGAGTAAGCCCGGTGCGGGAGAGACCCAGTACTTC.

This clone has just a few counts. The rearrangement links TRBV19 to TRBJ2-6, with D maybe TRBD1 (7 bases). This CDR3 region has 16 residues. V lost 4 bases to trimming and J lost 2 bases, with 12 bases between them. Germline V gene data show CDR1 as LNHDA and CDR2 as SQIVND (reference sequence). The CDR3 nucleotides read TGTGCCAGTAGTACCGACAGGGAGGCTGGGGCCAACGTCCTGACTTTC. It specifies CASSTDREAGANVLTF.

This sequence joins TRBV30 and TRBJ2-7; D may be TRBD1 (5 bases). Trimming removed 6 bases at V and 0 bases at J, with 6 bases between. Germline lookup yields CDR1 GTSNPN and CDR2 SVGIG (reference sequence). The CDR3 is 11 amino acids. CDR3 sequence reads: CACRVSYEQYF. CDR3 DNA: TGTGCCTGCAGGGTCTCCTACGAGCAGTACTTC.

The V and J genes are TRBV19 and TRBJ2-5; 8 bases fit TRBD1. The V segment lost 4 bases and the J segment 1 base; nucleotides outside the gene matches: 5. CDR3 length equals 15 residues. Germline assignment: CDR1 LNHDA and CDR2 SQIVND (reference sequence). The CDR3 DNA is TGTGCCAGTAGTAAGGGACAGGCTGGCCAAGAGACCCAGTACTTC. This gives the protein CASSKGQAGQETQYF.

Only a few counts were recorded for this clone. This chain uses TRBV12-5 with TRBJ2-5; D call uncertain. The V gene's germline CDR1 is LGHNT and CDR2 FRNRAP. This CDR3 is built from 11 residues. The V end was cut by 6 bases, the J end by 5 bases, with 7 bases between. CDR3 coding DNA: TGTGCTAGTGGCACTGAGGAGACCCAGTACTTC. It encodes CASGTEETQYF. The entire variable domain, with the rest obtained from reference TRBV12-5 and TRBJ2-5, is as follows: DARVTQTPRHKVTEMGQEVTMRCQPILGHNTVFWYRQTMMQGLELLAYFRNRAPLDDSGMPKDRFSAEMPDATLATLKIQPSEPRDSAVYFCASGTEETQYFGPGTRLLVL.

The chain couples TRBV4-1 to TRBJ1-2; maybe TRBD1 (5 bases). CDR1 is MGHRA, CDR2 YSYEKL, per germline. CDR3 length: 15 residues. Deletions cut 0 bases from V and 2 bases from J, with 10 bases between. CDR3 loop: CASSQDPTVNYGYTF. DNA of the CDR3: TGCGCCAGCAGCCAAGACCCGACAGTCAACTATGGCTACACCTTC.

The chain joins TRBV29-1 to TRBJ1-3; 8 bases align to TRBD1. From germline, CDR1 is SQVTM and CDR2 ANQGSEA. CDR3 length: 14 residues. V trimming: 7 bases; J trimming: 4 bases; junction bases outside the gene matches: 9. CDR3 in amino acids: CSGIIQGVGNTIYF. In DNA form, the CDR3 reads TGCAGCGGAATCATACAGGGGGTCGGAAACACCATATATTTT.

The V call is TRBV5-1, the J call TRBJ2-1; 9 bases match TRBD2. The CDR3 runs 16 residues. Trimming took 4 bases from V and 9 from J; bases not matched to a gene: 14. The germline CDR1 and CDR2 sequences are SGHRS and YFSETQ. The CDR3, as DNA: TGCGCCAGCAGCCCACGGCTGACTAGCGGAGGGAGTGAGCAGTTCTTC. It encodes CASSPRLTSGGSEQFF.

This clone came up a few times. The chain combines TRBV7-9 with TRBJ2-3, with 8 bases lining up with TRBD1. CDR3 size: 15 residues. V trimming: 5 bases; J trimming: 2 bases; junction bases outside the gene matches: 6. Germline-derived CDR1 and CDR2 are SEHNR and FQNEAQ (reference sequence). This chain's CDR3 is CASSEGQVNTDTQYF. In nucleotides, the CDR3 is TGTGCCAGCAGCGAGGGACAGGTGAACACAGATACGCAGTATTTT.

The CDR3 loop is CASRREGTGRLPYGYTF. The DNA of the CDR3 is TGTGCCAGCAGGAGAGAGGGGACAGGGCGCTTACCCTATGGCTACACCTTC. The chain combines TRBV9 with TRBJ1-2; the match to TRBD1 covers 9 bases. Germline assignment: CDR1 SGDLS and CDR2 YYNGEE. The CDR3 extends over 17 amino acids. After removal of 5 bases from V and 4 bases from J, the junction contained 15 bases not matched to a gene.

The chain carries TRBV9 and TRBJ2-7; 7 positions match TRBD1. CDR3 length: 12 amino acids. The germline V gene has CDR1 SGDLS and CDR2 YYNGEE. The V segment lost 5 bases and the J segment 6 bases; nucleotides outside the gene matches: 5. CDR3 nucleotide sequence: TGTGCCAGCAGTCCGACAGGGCGCGAGCAGTACTTC. Encoded protein: CASSPTGREQYF.

DNA of the CDR3: TGTGCCAGCAGCGCGAAGAGACAGGGAATTTACTCTGGGGCCAACGTCCTGACTTTC. Translating gives CASSAKRQGIYSGANVLTF. The chain joins TRBV5-6 to TRBJ2-6; 7 nucleotides line up with TRBD1. Per the germline V gene, CDR1 is SGHDT and CDR2 is YYEEEE. V lost 4 bases and J lost 0; bases outside the gene matches: 13. This CDR3 region has 19 residues.

The CDR3 bases are TGTGCCAGCAGCCCTATTAGGGGGGGCCACCCCCAGCAGTACTTC. Encoded protein: CASSPIRGGHPQQYF. V gene TRBV11-2 combines with J gene TRBJ2-7, with TRBD2 as a possible D gene (7 bases). Trimming pared 5 bases from V and 8 bases from J, leaving 22 bases between. Looked up from germline, CDR1 is SGHAT and CDR2 is FQNNGV. The CDR3 runs 15 residues.